Described below is a single T cell receptor beta chain sequence and its context. Antigen specificity is unknown. This entry belongs to a study of T cell responses to AZD1222 COVID-19 vaccine. With V trimmed by 0 bases and J by 5 bases, 1 base remained unmatched. Germline loops: CDR1 SEHNR, CDR2 FQNEAQ (reference sequence). The CDR3 sequence is 14 residues long. TCRdb keeps only in-frame clones here, not all; method: immunoSEQ multiplex PCR. The data hold about 130,000 clones, with about 91% observed a single time. Notes on the study in general: Distributed over spike, vaccine-associated CD4 TCRs predominated at 160-218 and 743-854. Seropositive AZD1222 recipients at baseline numbered only five to seven. Reports indicate that nearly half of spike-specific TCRs are directed at unmutated variant regions.

The sequence was obtained from an adult who received the AZD1222 COVID-19 vaccine. Here the sequenced sample was peripheral blood, taken 28 days after the second AZD1222 dose. The chain combines TRBV7-9 with TRBJ2-7, with 10 bases matching TRBD1. CDR3 DNA: TGTGCCAGCAGCTTAGCTGGGACAGGGGACGAGCAGTACTTC. It encodes CASSLAGTGDEQYF. Together with reference TRBV7-9 and TRBJ2-7, the CDR3 gives the full variable domain: DTGVSQNPRHKITKRGQNVTFRCDPISEHNRLYWYRQTLGQGPEFLTYFQNEAQLEKSRLLSDRFSAERPKGSFSTLEIQRTEQGDSAMYLCASSLAGTGDEQYFGPGTRLTVT.